These 2 T cell receptor beta chains came from one sample sequenced in a study of PD-1 blockade in classical Hodgkin lymphoma (dated by TCRdb to the early 2020s). Libraries came from the immunoSEQ multiplex PCR assay. TCRdb obtained this table from immuneACCESS and retained in-frame rearrangements with V and J assigned. These tables miss some clones; where compared with another copy, unresolved V genes account for less than half of the shortfall, and the remainder is unexplained. The sample table contains approximately 44,000 clones; only one count was recorded for around 69% of them. The top ten clones comprise less than 3% of the sample. The sample's time point label, decoded: cycle 4 day 1 (C4D1), after 5 to 7 weeks of nivolumab. Relapse after autologous stem cell transplantation had occurred in all trial patients, and cohorts A, B and C were distinguished by prior brentuximab vedotin exposure.

Specimen: peripheral blood mononuclear cells (PBMCs), collected before the fourth cycle of nivolumab. Receptors originate from a human donor with classical Hodgkin lymphoma.

This chain links TRBV5-4 with TRBJ1-1, with unresolved D. Trimming cost V 0 bases and J 2 bases, with 5 bases left between them. Germline CDR1 SGHNT, CDR2 YYREEE (reference sequence). This CDR3 is 13 amino acids long. DNA for the CDR3: TGTGCCAGCAGCTTGGAGCTAAACACTGAAGCTTTCTTT. The encoded protein is CASSLELNTEAFF.

V is TRBV6-1 and J is TRBJ1-5; D perhaps matches TRBD1 (6 bases). Germline CDR1 is MNHNS and CDR2 is SASEGT. The CDR3 sequence is 15 residues long. With 2 bases removed from V and 9 bases from J, the gap between germline ends came to 17 bases. CDR3 protein: CASSERTGGPGPQHF. In nucleotides, the CDR3 is TGTGCCAGCAGTGAAAGGACCGGGGGCCCCGGGCCCCAGCATTTT.